What follows describes a single T cell receptor beta chain. Its antigen is undetermined. The sample comes from a study of OX40 agonist ivuxolimab in advanced cancers. About the research overall: Patients were 65% to 85% male with ages roughly 20 to 85, mean about 54.

Germline CDR1 and CDR2: GTSNPN and SVGIG (reference sequence). Trimming removed 5 bases at V and 7 bases at J, with 17 bases between. The CDR3 loop spans 14 amino acids. General study points: The 0.1-3.0 mg/kg partial responders had among the lowest clonal expansion. In CD8+ T cells, expanded clones were on average more numerous than in CD4+.

Here immunoSEQ multiplex PCR was the method, and the copy in TCRdb shows in-frame clones only, minus some. Seen here are roughly 60,000 clones, 70% to 90% observed once, and the top ten hold around 2.9%. The source was CD4+ or CD8+ T cells sorted from blood, collected in a trial of the OX40 agonist ivuxolimab. This clonotype originated in an adult with an advanced solid tumor such as melanoma, head and neck, liver or kidney cancer. The chain links TRBV30 to TRBJ1-4, with unresolved D. The CDR3 DNA follows: TGTGCCTGGGGGCCGGGCCCCAGGAGTGAAAAACTGTTTTTT. This translates into CAWGPGPRSEKLFF.